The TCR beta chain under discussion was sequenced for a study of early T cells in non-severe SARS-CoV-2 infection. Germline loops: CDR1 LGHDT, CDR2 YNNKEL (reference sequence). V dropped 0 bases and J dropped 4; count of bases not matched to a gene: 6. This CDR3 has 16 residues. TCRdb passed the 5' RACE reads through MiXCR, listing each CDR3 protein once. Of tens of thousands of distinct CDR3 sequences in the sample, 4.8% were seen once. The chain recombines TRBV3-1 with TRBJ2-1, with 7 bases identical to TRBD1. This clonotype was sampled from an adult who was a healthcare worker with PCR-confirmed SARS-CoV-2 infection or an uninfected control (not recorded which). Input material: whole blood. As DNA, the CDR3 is TGTGCCAGCAGCCAAGACCGGGACAGCGCGTACAATGAGCAGTTCTTC. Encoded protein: CASSQDRDSAYNEQFF.